This TCR beta chain was identified during a study of cytomegalovirus exposure and HLA in healthy donors. In its sample, this clone was seen a few times. J lost 5 bases, V lost 2 bases, and 10 bases had no gene match. The CDR3 is 16 residues long. The germline gives CDR1 LNHDA, CDR2 SQIVND (reference sequence). Researchers ran the PCR with 60 Vbeta and 13 Jbeta primers. The protocol was immunoSEQ multiplex PCR, while the TCRdb copy is restricted to in-frame clones and leaves out a portion. The sample yields 150,000 to 200,000 clones, more than 70% seen once. This receptor was identified in a woman aged 40 to 55 in good health and CMV-seronegative. The chain couples TRBV19 to TRBJ1-2; TRBD1 aligns across 8 bases. Sequencing input: PBMCs. The CDR3 is CASSISGQGKLYGYTF. The CDR3 DNA reads TGTGCCAGTAGTATATCCGGACAGGGAAAGCTGTATGGCTACACCTTC. Supplemented by reference TRBV19 and TRBJ1-2, the full variable domain reads DGGITQSPKYLFRKEGQNVTLSCEQNLNHDAMYWYRQDPGQGLRLIYYSQIVNDFQKGDIAEGYSVSREKKESFPLTVTSAQKNPTAFYLCASSISGQGKLYGYTFGSGTRLTVV.